The 13 T cell receptor beta chains in this list originate from one sample, sequenced in a study of shared clonotypes between healthy human individuals. The naive CD8 subset, CD45RO-negative cells positively selected for CCR7, excluded terminally differentiated effector memory CD45RA+ cells. The method was immunoSEQ multiplex PCR; TCRdb's version includes in-frame clones alone and lacks a portion of them. The sample shows about 2 million clones, over 85% of them seen only once. Material: naive CD8+ T cells sorted from blood. These receptors all stem from a man aged 18 to 30 in good health.

This chain connects TRBV7-8 to TRBJ1-4; D gene ambiguous. CDR1 is SGHVS, CDR2 FQNEAQ, per germline. The V end lost 4 bases, the J end lost 7 bases, and 7 bases lay between the germline ends. The CDR3 sequence is 12 residues long. The CDR3 nucleotides are TGTGCCAGCAGCTGGGGTTTTGAAAAACTGTTTTTT. Translated: CASSWGFEKLFF. Using reference TRBV7-8 and TRBJ1-4 for the parts outside the CDR3, the full variable domain is GAGVSQSPRYKVAKRGQDVALRCDPISGHVSLFWYQQALGQGPEFLTYFQNEAQLDKSGLPSDRFFAERPEGSVSTLKIQRTQQEDSAVYLCASSWGFEKLFFGSGTQLSVL.

CDR3 bases: TGTGCCATCAGTGACGGGGGGGCAGGTGGCTACACCTTC. Protein product: CAISDGGAGGYTF. This chain connects TRBV10-3 to TRBJ1-2; maybe TRBD1 (6 bases). The CDR3 covers 13 residues. Trimming took 3 bases from V and 7 from J, leaving 12 bases between them. From germline, CDR1 is ENHRY and CDR2 SYGVKD.

The CDR3 is CASSQGWGSGEKLFF. In nucleotides, the CDR3 is TGCGCCAGCAGCCAGGGATGGGGGAGCGGGGAAAAACTGTTTTTT. This sequence joins TRBV4-3 and TRBJ1-4, with D maybe TRBD1 (5 bases). V was trimmed by 3 bases and J by 8 bases, leaving 16 bases between them. The length of the CDR3 is 15 residues. The germline V gene has CDR1 LGHNA and CDR2 YSLEER.

The V gene is TRBV6-5, the J gene TRBJ2-7; TRBD1 might be the D (5 bases). Germline V gives CDR1 MNHEY, CDR2 SVGAGI. V was pared by 2 bases and J by 5 bases, with 10 bases between. The CDR3 runs to 13 residues. Here the CDR3 reads CASSYGQGNEQYF. The CDR3 nucleotides read TGTGCCAGCAGTTACGGGCAGGGAAACGAGCAGTACTTC.

This rearrangement joins TRBV4-3 to TRBJ2-7; 7 positions match TRBD2. V dropped 1 base and J dropped 4; count of bases not matched to a gene: 7. CDR1 and CDR2 from the germline V gene are LGHNA and YSLEER. This CDR3 contains 15 residues. The CDR3, as DNA: TGCGCCAGCAGCCAAGCGGGAGGTCCTTCTTACGAGCAGTACTTC. It codes for CASSQAGGPSYEQYF.

Regarding this clone: Other DNA sequences from this sample encode an identical CDR3 as well. Here the CDR3 reads CASSQDLYEQYF. The CDR3 nucleotides are TGCGCCAGCAGCCAAGACCTTTACGAGCAGTACTTC. This chain joins TRBV4-1 and TRBJ2-7; D is ambiguous. The CDR3 runs to 12 residues. V lost 0 bases, J lost 4 bases, and 4 bases lay in between. The germline CDR1 and CDR2 sequences are MGHRA and YSYEKL.

Regarding this clone: A read error may produce the germline difference seen at one junction end. The genes are TRBV27 and TRBJ2-7; TRBD1 matches 8 bases. The CDR3 covers 16 residues. Germline V CDR1 and CDR2: MNHEY, SMNVEV (reference sequence). The CDR3 nucleotides read TGTACCAGCAGTCCCGGGACAGGTGAAATCTCCTACGAGCAGTACTTC. Protein product: CTSSPGTGEISYEQYF.

The chain couples TRBV7-9 to TRBJ2-7; TRBD2 might be the D (6 bases). The CDR3 has 15 amino acids. Looked up from germline, CDR1 is SEHNR and CDR2 is FQNEAQ (reference sequence). The germline V and J ends were trimmed by 4 bases and 3 bases, with 16 bases remaining between them. The CDR3, as DNA: TGTGCCAGCAGCTCTAGTTGGGACTCGCACTACGAGCAGTACTTC. Residues: CASSSSWDSHYEQYF.

The chain is built from TRBV5-1 and TRBJ1-4, with TRBD1 matching over 8 bases. This CDR3 has 16 amino acids. Germline V gives CDR1 SGHRS, CDR2 YFSETQ. J was trimmed by 3 bases and V by 0 bases; bases with no gene match: 4. The CDR3 loop is CASSLGRGPPNEKLFF. The CDR3, as DNA: TGCGCCAGCAGCTTGGGCAGGGGGCCTCCTAATGAAAAACTGTTTTTT.

The rearrangement links TRBV28 to TRBJ2-5, with TRBD1 matching 7 bases. The CDR3 loop spans 15 amino acids. The germline gives CDR1 MDHEN, CDR2 SYDVKM. Losses at the gene ends were 6 bases for V and 2 bases for J; bases not matched to a gene: 9. CDR3 nucleotide sequence: TGTGCCAGCAGCCTCACACGGACAGGTCAAGAGACCCAGTACTTC. Translating it yields CASSLTRTGQETQYF.

The chain combines TRBV2 with TRBJ2-1; D perhaps matches TRBD1 (7 bases). The CDR3 extends over 18 amino acids. Looked up from germline, CDR1 is SNHLY and CDR2 is FYNNEI. Deletions cut 3 bases from V and 2 bases from J, with 20 bases between. The DNA of the CDR3 is TGTGCCAGCAGTGATGAGTCCCCTGACAGGGAGGCCTACAATGAGCAGTTCTTC. It codes for CASSDESPDREAYNEQFF.

The chain has TRBV27 and TRBJ2-1; the D gene is possibly TRBD2 (6 bases). Deletions cut 5 bases from V and 4 bases from J, with 15 bases between. Germline V CDR1 and CDR2: MNHEY, SMNVEV (reference sequence). The CDR3 has 15 residues. The CDR3 reads CASSVGGTGYNEQFF. Written as DNA, the CDR3 is TGTGCCAGCAGTGTTGGCGGGACTGGGTACAATGAGCAGTTCTTC.

The chain links TRBV5-4 to TRBJ1-3; D ambiguous. The germline gives CDR1 SGHNT, CDR2 YYREEE (reference sequence). Trimming cost V 0 bases and J 4 bases, with 8 bases left between them. This CDR3 has 14 amino acids. For the CDR3, the DNA is TGTGCCAGCAGCTTGGGTGCGGCGGGAAACACCATATATTTT. Amino acids: CASSLGAAGNTIYF.